The T cell receptor (beta chain) described here comes from a study of T cell responses to AZD1222 COVID-19 vaccine. Trimming pared 6 bases from V and 7 bases from J, leaving 13 bases between. Germline loops: CDR1 MGHRA, CDR2 YSYEKL. The CDR3 contains 13 residues. Generated by immunoSEQ multiplex PCR, the TCRdb table keeps only in-frame clones and is missing some. The sample consists of over 100,000 clones, about 90% of them appearing once. The rearrangement joins TRBV4-1 to TRBJ2-1, with no clear D. Sequencing was performed on peripheral blood, taken on day 0 of AZD1222 vaccination. The clonotype originates from an adult in good health. The CDR3 reads CASRGLAQNEQFF. In nucleotides, the CDR3 is TGCGCCAGCAGGGGGTTAGCTCAAAATGAGCAGTTCTTC.